The TCR beta chain described here comes from a study of resident and recirculating memory T cells in vitiligo. Study conclusions and caveats: Sequences differed between biopsy sites and patients, suggesting private specificity.

The assay was immunoSEQ multiplex PCR, and TCRdb's table has in-frame clones only and misses some. Here the sample spans more than 70,000 clones, 92% being singletons. CDR1 SNHLY and CDR2 FYNNEI come from the germline V gene. Trimming cost V 8 bases and J 0 bases, with 11 bases left between them. This CDR3 has 14 residues. Patients who had received treatment within the previous three months were excluded. To note about this clone: As yet, its antigen is unknown.

This TCR came from a male donor with vitiligo. The source material was blood. This chain joins TRBV2 and TRBJ1-5; no firm D call. In DNA form, the CDR3 reads TGTGCCAGCTCGGGAAGGTTTAGCAATCAGCCCCAGCATTTT. This gives the protein CASSGRFSNQPQHF.